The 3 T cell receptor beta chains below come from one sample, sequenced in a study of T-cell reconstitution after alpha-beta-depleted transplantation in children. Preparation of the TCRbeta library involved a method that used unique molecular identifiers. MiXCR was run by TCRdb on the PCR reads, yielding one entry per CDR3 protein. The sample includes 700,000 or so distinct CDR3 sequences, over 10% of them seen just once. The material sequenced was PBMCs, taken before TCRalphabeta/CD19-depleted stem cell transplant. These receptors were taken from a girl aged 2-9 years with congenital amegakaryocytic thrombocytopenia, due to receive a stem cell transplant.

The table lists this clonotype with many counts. The CDR3 region is CASSYSGTVPLEQYF. The CDR3 DNA follows: TGTGCCAGCAGTTACTCCGGGACTGTACCTTTAGAGCAGTACTTC. The rearrangement joins TRBV6-5 to TRBJ2-7; D might be TRBD2 (6 bases). The CDR3 extends over 15 amino acids. In germline, CDR1 is MNHEY, CDR2 SVGAGI. Trimming left V 0 bases short and J 7 bases short, with 16 bases between.

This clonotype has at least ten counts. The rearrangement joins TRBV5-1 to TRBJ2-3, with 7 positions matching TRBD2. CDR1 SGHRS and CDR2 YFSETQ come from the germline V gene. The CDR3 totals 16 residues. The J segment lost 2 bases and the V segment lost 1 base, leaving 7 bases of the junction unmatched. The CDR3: CASSLPSGKFTDTQYF. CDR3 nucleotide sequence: TGCGCCAGCAGCTTGCCCAGCGGGAAGTTCACAGATACGCAGTATTTT.

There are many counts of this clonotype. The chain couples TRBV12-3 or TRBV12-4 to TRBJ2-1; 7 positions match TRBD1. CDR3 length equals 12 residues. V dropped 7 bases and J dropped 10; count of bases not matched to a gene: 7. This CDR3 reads CASTNRGGEQFF. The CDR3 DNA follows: TGTGCCAGCACCAATCGAGGGGGCGAGCAGTTCTTC.